This T cell receptor beta chain was sequenced for a study of vaccination and CD4 T cells after COVID-19. The CDR3 is 17 residues long. A few counts support this clonotype. The antigen is not known. The Oncomine TCR Beta short-read assay was applied to DNA of cultured CD4+ T cells. Each CDR3 protein is one row after TCRdb ran MiXCR on the PCR reads. Of about 6,400 distinct CDR3 sequences detected, 45% to 55% appear once; the ten largest clones hold less than 25%. As for treatment: approximately nine-day PBMC culture with coronavirus spike peptide pools or control peptides (ViraFEST assay). This chain joins TRBV21-1 and TRBJ2-3; the D call TRBD2 from the table was never checked on the DNA. TRBV21-1 is noted as a pseudogene. This TCR was recovered from a human donor who had recovered from COVID-19. The sequenced sample was CD4+ T cells from blood, cultured in vitro. The CDR3: CAAFPAAPGPATDTQYF. CDR3 coding DNA: TGTGCCGCGTTCCCAGCCGCACCGGGCCCCGCCACAGATACGCAGTATTTT.